This is a list of T cell receptor beta chains from one sample in a study of early T cells in non-severe SARS-CoV-2 infection. MiXCR, run by TCRdb on the 5' RACE reads, gives a single entry per CDR3 protein. The sample contains about 48,000 distinct CDR3 sequences, approximately 6% of which appear only once. The sequenced sample was whole blood, obtained at baseline. Source of these receptors: an adult who was a healthcare worker with PCR-confirmed SARS-CoV-2 infection or an uninfected control (not recorded which). The CDR3 runs from the conserved cysteine through the conserved F or W. Each record gives: CDR3 protein, CDR3 DNA, CDR3 length, J gene, V gene, D gene, clone size. The D gene is left open where the match is weak. The size entry is marked missing in some rows and otherwise reads once, few, many or a size class.

cdr3_aa: CASSYRRDQPQHF
cdr3_nt: TGTGCCAGCAGTTATAGGCGGGATCAACCCCAGCATTTT
cdr3_length: 13
j_call: TRBJ1-5
v_call: TRBV28
d_call: .
clone_size: .

cdr3_aa: CASSATGGATDTQYF
cdr3_nt: TGTGCCAGCAGTGCTACAGGGGGCGCGACAGATACGCAGTATTTT
cdr3_length: 15
j_call: TRBJ2-3
v_call: TRBV6-4
d_call: TRBD1
clone_size: many

cdr3_aa: CASSQGVAGVIQETQYF
cdr3_nt: TGTGCCAGCAGCCAGGGCGTAGCGGGAGTGATTCAAGAGACCCAGTACTTC
cdr3_length: 17
j_call: TRBJ2-5
v_call: TRBV4-2
d_call: TRBD2
clone_size: .

cdr3_aa: CSASAGLNQPQHF
cdr3_nt: TGCAGTGCTAGTGCGGGCCTCAATCAGCCCCAGCATTTT
cdr3_length: 13
j_call: TRBJ1-5
v_call: TRBV20-1
d_call: .
clone_size: many

cdr3_aa: CASSVVASTSNTEAFF
cdr3_nt: TGTGCCAGCAGCGTAGTGGCCAGTACATCGAACACTGAAGCTTTCTTT
cdr3_length: 16
j_call: TRBJ1-1
v_call: TRBV9
d_call: .
clone_size: many

cdr3_aa: CASMEWISGANVLTF
cdr3_nt: TGTGCCAGCATGGAATGGATCTCTGGGGCCAACGTCCTGACTTTC
cdr3_length: 15
j_call: TRBJ2-6
v_call: TRBV28
d_call: .
clone_size: many

cdr3_aa: CASSLDLIPSGTDTQYF
cdr3_nt: TGTGCCAGCAGCTTAGATCTGATCCCCAGCGGAACAGATACGCAGTATTTT
cdr3_length: 17
j_call: TRBJ2-3
v_call: TRBV11-2
d_call: .
clone_size: .

cdr3_aa: CASSSQSSSYEQYF
cdr3_nt: TGTGCCAGCAGCTCACAATCGAGTTCCTACGAGCAGTACTTC
cdr3_length: 14
j_call: TRBJ2-7
v_call: TRBV7-8
d_call: .
clone_size: few

cdr3_aa: CASSPLPGQGKQPQHF
cdr3_nt: TGTGCCAGCAGCCCTTTACCGGGACAGGGGAAACAGCCCCAGCATTTT
cdr3_length: 16
j_call: TRBJ1-5
v_call: TRBV6-1
d_call: TRBD1
clone_size: many

cdr3_aa: CAIRAGGSYNSPLHF
cdr3_nt: TGTGCCATCAGGGCTGGAGGATCCTATAATTCACCCCTCCACTTT
cdr3_length: 15
j_call: TRBJ1-6
v_call: TRBV28
d_call: .
clone_size: many

cdr3_aa: CASSFESYEQYF
cdr3_nt: TGTGCCAGCAGTTTCGAGTCCTACGAGCAGTACTTC
cdr3_length: 12
j_call: TRBJ2-7
v_call: TRBV12-3/TRBV12-4
d_call: .
clone_size: few

cdr3_aa: CASSRLAGGNGNEQFF
cdr3_nt: TGTGCCAGCAGCCGACTAGCGGGAGGGAATGGGAATGAGCAGTTCTTC
cdr3_length: 16
j_call: TRBJ2-1
v_call: TRBV11-2
d_call: TRBD2
clone_size: .

cdr3_aa: CASTQSGGYTF
cdr3_nt: TGTGCCAGCACCCAATCGGGTGGCTACACCTTC
cdr3_length: 11
j_call: TRBJ1-2
v_call: TRBV7-9
d_call: .
clone_size: .

cdr3_aa: CASSRLGTEAFF
cdr3_nt: TGTGCCAGCAGTCGATTGGGCACTGAAGCTTTCTTT
cdr3_length: 12
j_call: TRBJ1-1
v_call: TRBV6-2/TRBV6-3
d_call: .
clone_size: .

cdr3_aa: CASSLQVVAQHF
cdr3_nt: TGTGCCAGCAGTTTACAGGTCGTGGCCCAGCATTTT
cdr3_length: 12
j_call: TRBJ1-5
v_call: TRBV28
d_call: .
clone_size: many

cdr3_aa: CASSLVEGWRGDTQYF
cdr3_nt: TGTGCTAGCAGCTTAGTAGAGGGGTGGCGGGGAGATACGCAGTATTTT
cdr3_length: 16
j_call: TRBJ2-3
v_call: TRBV7-7
d_call: .
clone_size: .

cdr3_aa: CASSRGGTGGFGANVLTF
cdr3_nt: TGTGCCAGCAGCAGGGGTGGGACAGGGGGTTTTGGGGCCAACGTCCTGACTTTC
cdr3_length: 18
j_call: TRBJ2-6
v_call: TRBV28
d_call: TRBD1
clone_size: few

cdr3_aa: CASSDFGQTIQETQYF
cdr3_nt: TGCGCCAGCAGCGACTTTGGACAGACCATACAAGAGACCCAGTACTTC
cdr3_length: 16
j_call: TRBJ2-5
v_call: TRBV4-1
d_call: .
clone_size: .

cdr3_aa: CASIFARTGELFF
cdr3_nt: TGTGCCAGCATTTTCGCACGAACCGGGGAGCTGTTTTTT
cdr3_length: 13
j_call: TRBJ2-2
v_call: TRBV2
d_call: .
clone_size: many

cdr3_aa: CASRGQGSPLHF
cdr3_nt: TGTGCCAGCAGGGGACAGGGTTCACCCCTCCACTTT
cdr3_length: 12
j_call: TRBJ1-6
v_call: TRBV6-1
d_call: TRBD1
clone_size: many

cdr3_aa: CSVRASGRQTQYF
cdr3_nt: TGCAGCGTTCGGGCTAGCGGGAGACAGACCCAGTACTTC
cdr3_length: 13
j_call: TRBJ2-5
v_call: TRBV29-1
d_call: TRBD2
clone_size: many

cdr3_aa: CASRGSGTRFDEQFF
cdr3_nt: TGTGCCAGCAGAGGATCCGGGACTAGATTCGATGAGCAGTTCTTC
cdr3_length: 15
j_call: TRBJ2-1
v_call: TRBV6-5
d_call: TRBD2
clone_size: .